This T cell receptor (beta chain) originates from a study of shared clonotypes between healthy human individuals. Unsorted PBMC DNA was sequenced on ten immunoSEQ deep assay plates. Produced via immunoSEQ multiplex PCR; TCRdb's table is partial and in-frame only. Of about 470,000 clones listed, about four fifths were seen once; the top ten hold 13%. Germline lookup yields CDR1 MNHNS and CDR2 SASEGT. The CDR3 is made up of 13 amino acids. Trimming took 6 bases from V and 6 from J, leaving 11 bases between them. Healthy adults negative for HIV, lacking recent acute infections or vaccinations, served as donors.

This sequence joins TRBV6-1 and TRBJ2-2; D possibly corresponds to TRBD1 (6 bases). The TCR originated in a woman aged 40 to 55 in good health. Some clones in this sample may be carry-over from other donors' samples. Source material: PBMCs. The CDR3 sequence is CASSWGRAGELFF. The CDR3 nucleotides are TGTGCCAGCAGCTGGGGGCGGGCCGGGGAGCTGTTTTTT.